This T cell receptor (beta chain) was identified during a study of cytomegalovirus exposure and HLA in healthy donors. Vbeta (60) and Jbeta (13) primers were used in the PCR. The table came from immunoSEQ multiplex PCR; TCRdb's copy has only in-frame clones and leaves some out. The table has approximately 210,000 clones, around 80% seen once; the top ten hold around 6%. At collection, donors were nominally healthy, but unrecorded immune exposures were probable. CDR1 and CDR2 (germline): SGHNT, YYREEE (reference sequence). V was clipped by 4 bases and J by 0 bases; unmatched bases: 6. The CDR3 length is 16 residues.

The clonotype comes from a man aged 35-49 years in good health and CMV-seropositive. The sequencing input was PBMCs. This chain uses TRBV5-4 with TRBJ1-3; the match to TRBD1 covers 8 bases. The CDR3 DNA reads TGTGCCAGCAGCGGGAACAGGGGGAGCTCTGGAAACACCATATATTTT. Encoded protein: CASSGNRGSSGNTIYF.